These 25 T cell receptor beta chains were sequenced from one sample in a study of shared clonotypes between healthy human individuals. Generated by immunoSEQ multiplex PCR, the TCRdb table keeps only in-frame clones and is missing some. Of about 2.3 million clones detected, 85% to 95% appear once; the ten largest clones hold 0.37%. Sequenced input: naive CD4+ T cells from PBMCs. The subset: CD45RA+ positively selected. These receptors were taken from a young man in good health. Some clones in this sample may be carry-over from other donors' samples.

The chain couples TRBV30 to TRBJ1-1, with a tentative D call TRBD1 (5 bases). The CDR3 has 12 amino acids. Germline V gives CDR1 GTSNPN, CDR2 SVGIG (reference sequence). Trimming stripped 5 bases from V and 1 base from J, with 8 bases between. DNA for the CDR3: TGTGCCTGGGGGGCACAGAACACTGAAGCTTTCTTT. This translates into CAWGAQNTEAFF.

Only a few counts were recorded for this clone. This chain links TRBV28 with TRBJ1-4; D gene ambiguous. Germline lookup yields CDR1 MDHEN and CDR2 SYDVKM. The CDR3 is 13 residues long. Trimming took off 2 bases at V and 7 bases at J, with 8 bases between the two ends. CDR3 coding DNA: TGTGCCAGCAGTTTACCCGTCGGTGAAAAACTGTTTTTT. Its translation: CASSLPVGEKLFF.

The genes are TRBV7-9 and TRBJ2-7, with D possibly being TRBD2 (7 bases). The CDR3 has 16 amino acids. In germline, CDR1 is SEHNR, CDR2 FQNEAQ (reference sequence). V was shortened by 1 base and J by 6 bases, with 19 bases between the two germline ends. DNA for the CDR3: TGTGCCAGCAGCTTAGGCGGGAGCCCGGGGGCCAGCGAGCAGTACTTC. Amino acid sequence: CASSLGGSPGASEQYF.

This sequence joins TRBV7-9 and TRBJ2-3, with D uncertain. Trimming shortened V by 3 bases and J by 4 bases, and 11 bases separated the two germline ends. The CDR3 is 14 residues long. The germline gives CDR1 SEHNR, CDR2 FQNEAQ (reference sequence). CDR3 loop: CASSFSLRADTQYF. Written as DNA, the CDR3 is TGTGCCAGCAGCTTCTCGCTCAGAGCAGATACGCAGTATTTT.

Details on this clone: At the DNA level, this CDR3 is encoded by other sequences in the same sample as well. The chain uses TRBV7-3 and TRBJ2-7; TRBD2 is a possible D gene (7 bases). V gave up 0 bases and J gave up 1 base, with 10 bases separating them. Germline CDR1 and CDR2: SGHTA and FQGTGA. CDR3 length: 15 amino acids. The CDR3 protein is CASSLTGGGSYEQYF. In DNA form, the CDR3 reads TGTGCCAGCAGCTTAACGGGAGGGGGTTCCTACGAGCAGTACTTC.

This chain joins TRBV27 and TRBJ2-7; the D gene could be TRBD1 or TRBD2 (6 bases each). CDR3 length: 18 residues. Trimming removed 4 bases from V and 2 bases from J, with 24 bases in between. Germline assignment: CDR1 MNHEY and CDR2 SMNVEV (reference sequence). The CDR3 nucleotides read TGTGCCAGCAGTTCCTACTCAATCCAACAGGGCGGGGCCTACGAGCAGTACTTC. It yields the protein CASSSYSIQQGGAYEQYF.

The V gene is TRBV18, the J gene TRBJ2-2, with D possibly TRBD2 on 5 matching bases. CDR3 length: 13 residues. Germline V gene lookup returns CDR1 KGHSH and CDR2 LQKENI. Trimming shortened V by 4 bases and J by 6 bases, and 9 bases separated the two germline ends. The CDR3 DNA follows: TGTGCCAGCTCACAGACGGAGGCCGGGGAGCTGTTTTTT. Its protein is CASSQTEAGELFF.

The chain couples TRBV27 to TRBJ2-5, with D possibly TRBD2 on 6 matching bases. The CDR3 covers 14 residues. The V and J ends lost 8 bases and 7 bases respectively, with 20 bases between them. Germline CDR1 and CDR2: MNHEY and SMNVEV (reference sequence). The CDR3 nucleotides read TGTGCCAGCGCAGCTAGCGCGCTGTCAGGGACCCAGTACTTC. The encoded protein is CASAASALSGTQYF.

This chain joins TRBV19 and TRBJ2-2; D is perhaps TRBD1 or TRBD2 (5 bases each). Per germline, CDR1 LNHDA and CDR2 SQIVND (reference sequence). Between the trimmed V and J ends, which lost 6 bases and 4 bases, there was a span of 15 bases. This CDR3 is 15 amino acids long. The CDR3 coding sequence is TGTGCCAGTAGGACCAGGGACCTCCGCACCGGGGAGCTGTTTTTT. It encodes CASRTRDLRTGELFF.

V gene TRBV9 combines with J gene TRBJ1-1, with 9 bases aligning to TRBD1. The CDR3 totals 18 residues. Looked up from germline, CDR1 is SGDLS and CDR2 is YYNGEE. V lost 2 bases, J lost 2 bases, and 13 bases stayed unmatched. The CDR3: CASSVHRDRASFNTEAFF. The CDR3 coding sequence is TGTGCCAGCAGCGTCCACCGGGACAGGGCATCTTTTAACACTGAAGCTTTCTTT.

CDR3 bases: TGTGCCAGTAGTGGTGAGGGGCGCAGGTCGAACACTGAAGCTTTCTTT. Protein: CASSGEGRRSNTEAFF. The rearrangement uses TRBV19 and TRBJ1-1, with TRBD1 as a possible D gene (5 bases). The V gene's germline CDR1 is LNHDA and CDR2 SQIVND (reference sequence). The CDR3 runs to 16 residues. V dropped 5 bases and J dropped 1 base, with 17 bases sitting between them.

V is TRBV4-3 and J is TRBJ2-2; 8 bases fit TRBD2. Germline values: CDR1 LGHNA, CDR2 YSLEER. This CDR3 is 15 amino acids long. J gave up 6 bases and V 4 bases, and 7 bases lay outside the gene matches. The chain's CDR3 is CASSPASGRAGELFF. The CDR3 nucleotides are TGCGCCAGCAGCCCAGCCTCCGGGAGGGCCGGGGAGCTGTTTTTT.

This chain joins TRBV18 and TRBJ1-3; no clear D gene. V lost 0 bases to trimming and J lost 0 bases, with 12 bases between them. Germline CDR1 reads KGHSH; CDR2 reads LQKENI. CDR3 length equals 17 residues. CDR3 in amino acids: CASSPPSVGTSGNTIYF. The CDR3 DNA is TGTGCCAGCTCACCACCGTCGGTGGGCACCTCTGGAAACACCATATATTTT. Full variable domain (missing parts from reference TRBV18 and TRBJ1-3): NAGVMQNPRHLVRRRGQEARLRCSPMKGHSHVYWYRQLPEEGLKFMVYLQKENIIDESGMPKERFSAEFPKEGPSILRIQQVVRGDSAAYFCASSPPSVGTSGNTIYFGEGSWLTVV.

This sequence joins TRBV7-2 and TRBJ1-1, with D unclear. V gave up 1 base and J gave up 3 bases, with 9 bases separating them. Per the germline V gene, CDR1 is SGHTA and CDR2 is FQGNSA. The CDR3 runs 14 residues. In DNA, the CDR3 is TGTGCCAGCAGCTTAGAGGTCTCCTACACTGAAGCTTTCTTT. Translating gives CASSLEVSYTEAFF.

The chain couples TRBV12-5 to TRBJ2-3; D gene uncertain. V was cut by 1 base and J by 4 bases, with 6 bases left in between. Per germline, CDR1 LGHNT and CDR2 FRNRAP. The CDR3 is 13 residues long. This chain's CDR3 is CASGLGIADTQYF. The CDR3 region has the DNA TGTGCTAGTGGTTTGGGAATAGCAGATACGCAGTATTTT. Supplemented by reference TRBV12-5 and TRBJ2-3, the full variable domain reads DARVTQTPRHKVTEMGQEVTMRCQPILGHNTVFWYRQTMMQGLELLAYFRNRAPLDDSGMPKDRFSAEMPDATLATLKIQPSEPRDSAVYFCASGLGIADTQYFGPGTRLTVL.

The V gene is TRBV15, the J gene TRBJ1-1, with 9 bases identical to TRBD1. Germline V lookup: CDR1 LNHNV, CDR2 YYDKDF (reference sequence). Trimming cost V 1 base and J 5 bases; bases outside gene matches: 5. The CDR3 length is 15 residues. The CDR3 region is CATSRGSTGGTEAFF. The CDR3 DNA reads TGTGCCACCAGCAGAGGCTCGACAGGGGGAACTGAAGCTTTCTTT.

The chain employs TRBV9 and TRBJ2-1; 13 nucleotides line up with TRBD2. The CDR3 is 19 amino acids. Germline V gene lookup returns CDR1 SGDLS and CDR2 YYNGEE. V lost 1 base and J lost 0; bases outside the gene matches: 7. In DNA, the CDR3 is TGTGCCAGCAGCGTAACCGGACTAGCGGGAGCCTTCTCCTACAATGAGCAGTTCTTC. Its protein is CASSVTGLAGAFSYNEQFF.

This clone was found once. The chain has TRBV4-1 and TRBJ1-1; possible D gene TRBD1, 5 bases. The CDR3 has 16 amino acids. V was cut by 1 base and J by 5 bases, with 17 bases left in between. Germline V gene lookup returns CDR1 MGHRA and CDR2 YSYEKL. The DNA of the CDR3 is TGCGCCAGCAGCCAAGGGGGCGGGGCTCCGAAGACTGAAGCTTTCTTT. Protein product: CASSQGGGAPKTEAFF.

This clone was seen just once. The rearrangement uses TRBV30 and TRBJ2-5; 8 nucleotides line up with TRBD2. The DNA end lines up better with TRBJ2-7; the J call may be wrong. Germline V CDR1 and CDR2: GTSNPN, SVGIG (reference sequence). The CDR3 consists of 13 residues. CDR3 bases: TGTGCCTGGGCTATCGGGAGGGTAGGCGAGCAGTACTTC. Its translation: CAWAIGRVGEQYF.

The chain uses TRBV9 and TRBJ2-1, with 8 nucleotides matching TRBD2. The J segment lost 4 bases and the V segment lost 5 bases, leaving 8 bases of the junction unmatched. The CDR3 runs to 15 residues. The germline gives CDR1 SGDLS, CDR2 YYNGEE. In nucleotides, the CDR3 is TGTGCCAGCAGGGCGGGAGGTGGGGAATACAATGAGCAGTTCTTC. Protein product: CASRAGGGEYNEQFF.

The chain has TRBV6-5 and TRBJ2-7; TRBD1 aligns across 7 bases. CDR3 length: 14 amino acids. V was clipped by 4 bases and J by 2 bases; unmatched bases: 5. The germline V gene has CDR1 MNHEY and CDR2 SVGAGI. The CDR3 sequence: CASSWSGGTYEQYF. CDR3 in DNA: TGTGCCAGCAGTTGGTCAGGGGGAACCTACGAGCAGTACTTC.

The V gene is TRBV2, the J gene TRBJ2-2; 8 nucleotides line up with TRBD1. The CDR3 sequence is 17 residues long. Germline V lookup: CDR1 SNHLY, CDR2 FYNNEI. V was clipped by 2 bases and J by 6 bases; unmatched bases: 11. In DNA form, the CDR3 reads TGTGCCAGCAGTGAAAATTTACAGGGGGGTAGAGCCGGGGAGCTGTTTTTT. It encodes CASSENLQGGRAGELFF.

A word on this clone: Within the sample, other DNA sequences also encode this same CDR3. The V and J genes are TRBV19 and TRBJ1-2, with D uncertain. CDR3 size: 12 residues. Germline assignment: CDR1 LNHDA and CDR2 SQIVND (reference sequence). Trimming removed 2 bases from V and 3 bases from J, with 4 bases in between. The CDR3 is CASSIRDYGYTF. The CDR3 nucleotides are TGTGCCAGTAGTATAAGGGACTATGGCTACACCTTC.

The rearrangement joins TRBV28 to TRBJ2-7, with D hard to call. V was shortened by 8 bases and J by 4 bases, with 9 bases between the two germline ends. The CDR3 spans 11 residues. Germline-derived CDR1 and CDR2 are MDHEN and SYDVKM. CDR3 coding DNA: TGTGCCAGCGGACGGAGATACGAGCAGTACTTC. Amino acids: CASGRRYEQYF.

The chain carries TRBV6-5 and TRBJ2-1; tentative D call: TRBD1 (5 bases). CDR1 and CDR2 from the germline V gene are MNHEY and SVGAGI. The CDR3 extends over 14 amino acids. Between the trimmed V and J ends, which lost 6 bases and 0 bases, there was a span of 9 bases. CDR3 sequence: CASRDTDSYNEQFF. The CDR3 DNA sequence: TGTGCCAGCAGGGACACTGACTCCTACAATGAGCAGTTCTTC.